This record covers a single T cell receptor beta chain. Its cognate antigen is unknown. The sample comes from a study of siplizumab effects on memory and regulatory T cells. Study-level findings and limits: Naive T cells appeared more varied than memory cells and looked like key alloresponse contributors.

The V end was cut by 3 bases, the J end by 1 base, with 8 bases between. This CDR3 contains 14 residues. CDR1 and CDR2 from the germline V gene are MGHDK and SYGVNS. Assays were performed on roughly 94,000 TCR templates per sample. The method was immunoSEQ multiplex PCR; TCRdb's version includes in-frame clones alone and lacks a portion of them. The sample lists around 100,000 clones; roughly 93% were seen once. The specimen sequenced was non-Treg CD4+ T cells sorted from blood. This TCR derives from a human donor in good health. This sequence joins TRBV25-1 and TRBJ2-3; D remains ambiguous. CDR3 nucleotides: TGTGCCAGCAGTGACCTGGGTGGCACAGATACGCAGTATTTT. It yields the protein CASSDLGGTDTQYF. The complete variable domain, with remaining parts taken from reference TRBV25-1 and TRBJ2-3, reads EADIYQTPRYLVIGTGKKITLECSQTMGHDKMYWYQQDPGMELHLIHYSYGVNSTEKGDLSSESTVSRIRTEHFPLTLESARPSHTSQYLCASSDLGGTDTQYFGPGTRLTVL.